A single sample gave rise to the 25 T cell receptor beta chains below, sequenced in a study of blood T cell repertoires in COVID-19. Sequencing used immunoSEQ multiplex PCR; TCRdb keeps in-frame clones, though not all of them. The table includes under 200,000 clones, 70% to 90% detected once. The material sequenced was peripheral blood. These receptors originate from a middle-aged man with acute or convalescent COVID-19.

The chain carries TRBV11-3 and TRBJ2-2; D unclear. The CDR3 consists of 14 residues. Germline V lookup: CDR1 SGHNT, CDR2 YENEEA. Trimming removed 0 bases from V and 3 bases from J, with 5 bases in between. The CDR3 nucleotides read TGTGCCAGCAGCTTAGATCCCTACACCGGGGAGCTGTTTTTT. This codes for CASSLDPYTGELFF.

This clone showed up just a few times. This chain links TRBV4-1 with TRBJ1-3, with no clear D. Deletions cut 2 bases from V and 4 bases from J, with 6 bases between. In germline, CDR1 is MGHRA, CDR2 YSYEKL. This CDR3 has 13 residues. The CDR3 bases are TGCGCCAGCAGCCAATCTCAGGGAAACACCATATATTTT. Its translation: CASSQSQGNTIYF.

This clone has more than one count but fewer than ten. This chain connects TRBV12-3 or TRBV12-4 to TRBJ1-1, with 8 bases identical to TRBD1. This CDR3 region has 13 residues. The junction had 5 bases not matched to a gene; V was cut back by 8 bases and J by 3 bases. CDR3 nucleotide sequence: TGTGCCAGCTCCAGGGGGCTCGACACTGAAGCTTTCTTT. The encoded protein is CASSRGLDTEAFF.

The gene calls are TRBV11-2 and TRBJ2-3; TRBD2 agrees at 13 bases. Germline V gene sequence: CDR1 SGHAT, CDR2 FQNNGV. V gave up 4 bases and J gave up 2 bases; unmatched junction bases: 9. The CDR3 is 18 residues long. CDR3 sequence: CASSWDGLAGANTDTQYF. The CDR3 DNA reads TGTGCCAGCAGCTGGGACGGACTAGCGGGGGCCAACACAGATACGCAGTATTTT.

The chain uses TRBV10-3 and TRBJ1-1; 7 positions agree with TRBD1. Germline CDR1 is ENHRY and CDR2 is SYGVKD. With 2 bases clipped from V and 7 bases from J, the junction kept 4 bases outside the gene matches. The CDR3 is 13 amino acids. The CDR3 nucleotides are TGTGCCATCAGTGAGGACAGGGCAGTTGAAGCTTTCTTT. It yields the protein CAISEDRAVEAFF.

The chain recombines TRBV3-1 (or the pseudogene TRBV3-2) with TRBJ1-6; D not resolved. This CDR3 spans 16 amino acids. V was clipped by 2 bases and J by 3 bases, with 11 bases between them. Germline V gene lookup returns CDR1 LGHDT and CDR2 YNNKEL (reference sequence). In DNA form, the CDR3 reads TGTGCCAGCAGCCAATTTGGGGAGATCTATAATTCACCCCTCCACTTT. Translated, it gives CASSQFGEIYNSPLHF.

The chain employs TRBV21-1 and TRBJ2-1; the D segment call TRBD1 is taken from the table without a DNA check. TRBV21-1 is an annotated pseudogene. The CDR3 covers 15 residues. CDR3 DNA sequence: TGTGCCAGCAGCAAAAAGTCAGGGGTCAACAATGAGCAGTTCTTC. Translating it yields CASSKKSGVNNEQFF.

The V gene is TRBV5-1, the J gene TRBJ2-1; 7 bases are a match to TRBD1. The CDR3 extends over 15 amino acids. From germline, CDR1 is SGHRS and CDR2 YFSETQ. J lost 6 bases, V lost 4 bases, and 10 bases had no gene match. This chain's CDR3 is CASSPGQATINEQFF. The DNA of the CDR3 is TGCGCCAGCAGCCCAGGACAGGCGACAATCAATGAGCAGTTCTTC.

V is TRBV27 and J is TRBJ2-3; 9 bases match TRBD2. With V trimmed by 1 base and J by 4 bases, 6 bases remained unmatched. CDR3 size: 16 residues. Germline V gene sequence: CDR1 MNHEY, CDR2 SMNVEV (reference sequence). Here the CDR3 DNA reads TGTGCCAGCAGTTTATTTCCTAGCGGGAAATCAGATACGCAGTATTTT. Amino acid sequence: CASSLFPSGKSDTQYF.

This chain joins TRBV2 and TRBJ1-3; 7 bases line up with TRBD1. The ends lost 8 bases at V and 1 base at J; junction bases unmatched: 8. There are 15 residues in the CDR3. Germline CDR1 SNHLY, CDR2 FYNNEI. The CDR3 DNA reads TGTGCCAGCGACTCCGGGACAGTATCTGGAAACACCATATATTTT. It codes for CASDSGTVSGNTIYF.

The CDR3 coding sequence is TGTGCCAGCAGTGAAGAGAGGTCTGGAAACACCATATATTTT. Translated: CASSEERSGNTIYF. The chain couples TRBV2 to TRBJ1-3, with unresolved D. This CDR3 is 14 amino acids long. CDR1 and CDR2 (germline): SNHLY, FYNNEI. V dropped 1 base and J dropped 1 base, with 5 bases sitting between them.

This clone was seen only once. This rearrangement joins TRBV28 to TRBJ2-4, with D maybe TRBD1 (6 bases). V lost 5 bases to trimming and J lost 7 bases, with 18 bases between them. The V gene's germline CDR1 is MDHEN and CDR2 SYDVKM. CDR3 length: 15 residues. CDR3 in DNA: TGTGCCAGCAGTAACCCCCGGGCAGGGGAGAACATTCAGTACTTC. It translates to CASSNPRAGENIQYF.

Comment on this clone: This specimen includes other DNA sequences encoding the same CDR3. The CDR3 sequence: CASSLGSSGNTIYF. In DNA, the CDR3 is TGTGCCAGCAGCTTAGGTAGCTCTGGAAACACCATATATTTT. The rearrangement uses TRBV11-2 and TRBJ1-3; the D is unclear. The V and J ends lost 1 base and 0 bases respectively, with 4 bases between them. Germline V gives CDR1 SGHAT, CDR2 FQNNGV. This CDR3 comprises 14 residues.

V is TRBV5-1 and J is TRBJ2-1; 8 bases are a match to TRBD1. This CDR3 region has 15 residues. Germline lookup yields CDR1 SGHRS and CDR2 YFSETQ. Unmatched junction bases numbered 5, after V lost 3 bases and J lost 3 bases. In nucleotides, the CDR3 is TGCGCCAGCAGCTACACCGGGACAGGCTACAATGAGCAGTTCTTC. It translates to CASSYTGTGYNEQFF.

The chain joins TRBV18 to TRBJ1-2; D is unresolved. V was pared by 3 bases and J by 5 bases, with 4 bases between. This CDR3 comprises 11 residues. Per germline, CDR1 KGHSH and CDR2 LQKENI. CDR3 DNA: TGTGCCAGCTCACCCCTTTATGGCTACACCTTC. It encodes CASSPLYGYTF.

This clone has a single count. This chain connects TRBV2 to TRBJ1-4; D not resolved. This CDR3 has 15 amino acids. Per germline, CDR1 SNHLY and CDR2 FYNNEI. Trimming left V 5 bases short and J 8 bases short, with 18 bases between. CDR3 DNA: TGTGCCAGCAGTCCATCCCACGTTAGACTGGAAAAACTGTTTTTT. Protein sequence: CASSPSHVRLEKLFF.

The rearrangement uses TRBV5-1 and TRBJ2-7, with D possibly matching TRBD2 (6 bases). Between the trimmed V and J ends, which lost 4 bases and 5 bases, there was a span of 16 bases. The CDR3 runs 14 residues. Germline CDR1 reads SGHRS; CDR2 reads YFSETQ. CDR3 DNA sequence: TGCGCCAGCAGCATCCGGGACGGCGGGGACGAGCAGTACTTC. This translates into CASSIRDGGDEQYF.

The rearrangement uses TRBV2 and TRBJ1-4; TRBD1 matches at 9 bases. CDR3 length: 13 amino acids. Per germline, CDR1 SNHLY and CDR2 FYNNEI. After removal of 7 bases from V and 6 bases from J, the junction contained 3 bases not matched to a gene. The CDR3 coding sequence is TGTGCCAGCACCCGGGACAGGGATGAAAAACTGTTTTTT. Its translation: CASTRDRDEKLFF.

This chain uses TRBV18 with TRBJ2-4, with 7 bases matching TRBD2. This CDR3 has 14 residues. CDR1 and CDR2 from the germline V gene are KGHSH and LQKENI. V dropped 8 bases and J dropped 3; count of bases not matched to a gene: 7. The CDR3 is CASRGGKVKNIQYF. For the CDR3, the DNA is TGTGCCAGCCGCGGGGGTAAGGTCAAAAACATTCAGTACTTC.

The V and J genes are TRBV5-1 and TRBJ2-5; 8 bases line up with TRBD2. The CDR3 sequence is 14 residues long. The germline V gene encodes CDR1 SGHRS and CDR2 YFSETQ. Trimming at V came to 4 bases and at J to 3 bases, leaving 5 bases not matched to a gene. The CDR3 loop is CASSRGGPEETQYF. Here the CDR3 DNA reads TGCGCCAGCAGCCGCGGGGGGCCCGAAGAGACCCAGTACTTC.

The CDR3 DNA reads TGCAGTGCTAGTACAGGGCTCCGACTCGAAGCTTTCTTT. It is translated as CSASTGLRLEAFF. The chain carries TRBV20-1 and TRBJ1-1; D may be TRBD1 (6 bases). Trimming took off 3 bases at V and 8 bases at J, with 16 bases between the two ends. Germline V gives CDR1 DFQATT, CDR2 SNEGSKA (reference sequence). CDR3 length equals 13 residues.

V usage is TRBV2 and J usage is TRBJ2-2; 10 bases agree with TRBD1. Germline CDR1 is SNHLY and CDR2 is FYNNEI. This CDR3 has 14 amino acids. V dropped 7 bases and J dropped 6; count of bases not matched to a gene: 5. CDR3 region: CASNAGTGAGELFF. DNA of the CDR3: TGTGCCAGCAATGCCGGGACAGGGGCCGGGGAGCTGTTTTTT.

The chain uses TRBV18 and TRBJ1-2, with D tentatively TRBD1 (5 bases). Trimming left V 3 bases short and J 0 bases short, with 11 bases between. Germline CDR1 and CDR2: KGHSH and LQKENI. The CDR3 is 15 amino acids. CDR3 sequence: CASSPTTDTNYGYTF. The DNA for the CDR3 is TGTGCCAGCTCACCGACGACAGATACTAACTATGGCTACACCTTC.

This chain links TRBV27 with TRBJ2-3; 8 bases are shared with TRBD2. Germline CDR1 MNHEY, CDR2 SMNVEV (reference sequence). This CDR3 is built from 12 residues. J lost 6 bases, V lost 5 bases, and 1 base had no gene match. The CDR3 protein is CASSTGGDTQYF. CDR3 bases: TGTGCCAGCAGTACGGGAGGGGATACGCAGTATTTT.

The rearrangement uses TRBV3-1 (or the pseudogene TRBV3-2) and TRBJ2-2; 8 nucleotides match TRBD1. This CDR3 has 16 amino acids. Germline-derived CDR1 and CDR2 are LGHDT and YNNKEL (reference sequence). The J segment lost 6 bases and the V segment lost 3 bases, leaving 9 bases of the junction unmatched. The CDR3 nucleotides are TGTGCCAGCAGCCAGTTACAGGGGGTCGAGGCCGGGGAGCTGTTTTTT. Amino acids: CASSQLQGVEAGELFF.